This note documents a single TCR beta chain sequence. Its target is unknown. The data originate from a study of T cell repertoires in cytomegalovirus infection. About the research overall: It can be stated that public TCR beta signatures indicated CMV infection as well as a matching HLA type. Study-wide findings and caveats: The cumulative frequency of public TCR beta families distinguished individuals who carried CMV together with the relevant HLA.

TCRdb recomputed calls from the reads with MiXCR, one row per CDR3 protein. This sample yields roughly 300,000 distinct CDR3 sequences, of which around 25% are seen a single time; approximately 15% belongs to the top ten. Germline CDR1 reads LGHDT; CDR2 reads YNNKEL (reference sequence). V shed 6 bases, J shed 5 bases, and the junction held 6 bases outside the gene matches. The CDR3 is 16 amino acids. What was sequenced was PBMCs. The sequence derives from a human donor in good health (CMV status not recorded). Some clones in this sample may be carry-over from other donors' samples. V and J are TRBV3-1 and TRBJ2-3; 15 nucleotides align to TRBD2. In DNA, the CDR3 is TGTGCCAGCAGTCAGGGACTAGCGGGGGGAGGAGATACGCAGTATTTT. Translating it yields CASSQGLAGGGDTQYF.